These T cell receptor beta chains were read from a single sample in a study of blood T cells in healthy people across ages. TCRdb re-called the 5' RACE reads through MiXCR, storing one row per CDR3 protein. Among under 2 million distinct CDR3 sequences listed, about 35% were seen once. Sequencing was performed on blood. Receptors were obtained from a woman in her thirties in good health. Both conserved end residues are part of each CDR3. The D gene is left open where the match is weak. Some rows have no size entry. The others give once, few or many, or a class for an expanded clone.

clone_size,cdr3_length,v_call,j_call,d_call,cdr3_nt,cdr3_aa
NA,14,TRBV15,TRBJ2-7,NA,TGTGCCACCAGCAGAGAGTGGGCACTTTACGAGCAGTACTTC,CATSREWALYEQYF
NA,13,TRBV20-1,TRBJ2-7,TRBD1,TGCAGTGCTAGACAGGGGGATCCATACGAGCAGTACTTC,CSARQGDPYEQYF
many,14,TRBV5-1,TRBJ2-4,NA,TGCGCCAGCAGCTTGCCCAGGGTTCCGAACATTCAGTACTTC,CASSLPRVPNIQYF
NA,13,TRBV6-1,TRBJ1-6,NA,TGTGCCAGCAGTGGGGGGCGACAGTCACCCCTCCACTTT,CASSGGRQSPLHF
many,13,TRBV27,TRBJ1-1,NA,TGTGCCAGCAGTTTTGGACCGAACACTGAAGCTTTCTTT,CASSFGPNTEAFF
few,15,TRBV7-9,TRBJ2-3,NA,TGTGCCAGCAGCTTAGCAACGGTGGTCCCAGATACGCAGTATTTT,CASSLATVVPDTQYF
few,15,TRBV20-1,TRBJ2-1,TRBD2,TGCAGTGCTCGTCCCGGGACTAGCGGATACAATGAGCAGTTCTTC,CSARPGTSGYNEQFF
NA,13,TRBV20-1,TRBJ2-7,NA,TGCAGTGCCTCGGGACCAGCCTCCTACGAGCAGTACTTC,CSASGPASYEQYF
NA,16,TRBV4-2,TRBJ2-1,NA,TGTGCCAGCAGCCTAGTCCGGGGGAACTCCTACAATGAGCAGTTCTTC,CASSLVRGNSYNEQFF
few,12,TRBV2,TRBJ2-1,NA,TGTGCCAGCAGTGCCCAGGTCCATGAGCAGTTCTTC,CASSAQVHEQFF
many,19,TRBV4-2,TRBJ2-1,TRBD2,TGTGCCAGCAGCCAAGACTCATTCGGAGGACTAGCGGCAGGGGTTGAGCAGTTCTTC,CASSQDSFGGLAAGVEQFF
few,16,TRBV28,TRBJ2-1,TRBD2,TGTGCCAGCCACAGCTCTAGCGGGAGGCGATACAATGAGCAGTTCTTC,CASHSSSGRRYNEQFF
many,14,TRBV7-2,TRBJ2-3,NA,TGTGCCAGCAGCTTAGCTTCTAGCACAGATACGCAGTATTTT,CASSLASSTDTQYF
NA,16,TRBV9,TRBJ2-1,TRBD2,TGTGCCAGCAGCGCGAGGACTAGCGGGAGTGATAATGAGCAGTTCTTC,CASSARTSGSDNEQFF
NA,12,TRBV6-4,TRBJ2-1,NA,TGTGCCAGCAGTGAAGGTGAGGGTGAGCAGTTCTTC,CASSEGEGEQFF
NA,15,TRBV7-9,TRBJ2-3,NA,TGTGCCAGCAGCCCGGACGGAAGAAGCACAGATACGCAGTATTTT,CASSPDGRSTDTQYF
NA,13,TRBV11-1,TRBJ1-4,NA,TGTGCCAGCAGTGGCGAGAATAATGAAAGACTGTTTTTT,CASSGENNERLFF
NA,11,TRBV6-1,TRBJ2-7,NA,TGTGCCAGCACTCAACTAGCCGAGCAGTACTTC,CASTQLAEQYF
NA,17,TRBV7-2,TRBJ1-1,NA,TGTGCCAGCAGCCCCGGGGGCTCTTGGCCCCTGAACACTGAAGCTTTCTTT,CASSPGGSWPLNTEAFF
few,15,TRBV4-1,TRBJ2-7,TRBD2,TGCGCCAGCAGCCACGGGGGGGCTCGGACCTACGAGCAGTACTTC,CASSHGGARTYEQYF
NA,16,TRBV2,TRBJ2-2,TRBD2,TGTGCCAGCAGTGGGACTAGCGGGGGGCACACCGGGGAGCTGTTTTTT,CASSGTSGGHTGELFF
NA,14,TRBV27,TRBJ2-7,TRBD1,TGTGCCAGCAGACTAACCCAGGGGGCCTACGAGCAGTACTTC,CASRLTQGAYEQYF
NA,14,TRBV27,TRBJ2-3,NA,TGTGCCAGCAGGCCAGGGGGGGCCACAGATACGCAGTATTTT,CASRPGGATDTQYF
NA,16,TRBV20-1,TRBJ1-2,TRBD1,TGCAGTGCCAGCGTAACCTGGGACAGGGGTGATGGGGGCTACACCTTC,CSASVTWDRGDGGYTF
NA,14,TRBV5-1,TRBJ2-1,NA,TGCGCCAGCAGCTCAGGACTGGAGTACAATGAGCAGTTCTTC,CASSSGLEYNEQFF
many,15,TRBV7-8,TRBJ2-7,TRBD2,TGTGCCAGCAGCTCGACTAGCGGGCGAACCTACGAGCAGTACTTC,CASSSTSGRTYEQYF
few,14,TRBV7-9,TRBJ2-7,NA,TGTGCCAGCAGCCCTCGTCCCAGCCCCTACGAGCAGTACTTC,CASSPRPSPYEQYF
NA,14,TRBV12-3/TRBV12-4,TRBJ1-4,TRBD1,TGTGCCAGCAACTTACAGGGGGCAGGTGAAAAACTGTTTTTT,CASNLQGAGEKLFF
NA,13,TRBV3-1,TRBJ2-7,NA,TGTGCCAGCAGCCAAGACCTTCTCGCGAGGCAGTACTTC,CASSQDLLARQYF
few,16,TRBV4-1,TRBJ2-5,NA,TGCGCCAGCAGCCAAGGTGGATGGCAGGGCGGGGAGACCCAGTACTTC,CASSQGGWQGGETQYF
NA,13,TRBV7-9,TRBJ1-1,NA,TGTGCCAGCAGCTTTCTACTAAACACTGAAACTTTCTTT,CASSFLLNTETFF
few,15,TRBV4-1,TRBJ2-7,NA,TGCGCCAGCAGCCAAGGTACAGGGTTCAGCTACGAGCAGTACTTC,CASSQGTGFSYEQYF
few,13,TRBV9,TRBJ2-3,NA,TGTGCCAGCAGCGAATTCTCCACAGATACGCAGTATTTT,CASSEFSTDTQYF
few,13,TRBV29-1,TRBJ1-6,NA,TGCAGCGTTGTAGAGGAGGGGAATTCACCCCTCCACTTT,CSVVEEGNSPLHF
few,17,TRBV5-1,TRBJ2-1,TRBD2,TGCGCCAGCAGCTTGGTAGGGCGGGGGGCCGTTTACAATGAGCAGTTCTTC,CASSLVGRGAVYNEQFF
NA,14,TRBV10-3,TRBJ2-4,NA,TGTGCCATCAGTGAGGGACTAGCCAAAAACATTCAGTACTTC,CAISEGLAKNIQYF
NA,21,TRBV5-6,TRBJ2-4,TRBD2,TGTGCCAGCAGCTTGGGACTAGCGGGACCCCGTATACCCCTAGCCAAAAACATTCAGTACTTC,CASSLGLAGPRIPLAKNIQYF
NA,11,TRBV6-4,TRBJ2-1,NA,TGTGCCAGTTTTGGGGGCGGCAAGCAGTTCTTC,CASFGGGKQFF
NA,15,TRBV7-9,TRBJ1-6,NA,TGTGCCAGCACCTTGGGGGACCGACTGAATTTACCCCTCCACTTT,CASTLGDRLNLPLHF
few,16,TRBV9,TRBJ2-1,NA,TGTGCCAGCAGCGCCCAGCTAGCGACCCTTGCCCATGAGCAGTTCTTC,CASSAQLATLAHEQFF
many,15,TRBV2,TRBJ2-3,NA,TGTGCCAGCAGTGCGGACATTTCTAGCACAGATACGCAGTATTTT,CASSADISSTDTQYF
NA,18,TRBV7-3,TRBJ2-3,TRBD2,TGTGCCAGCAGCTTAATGGCCACTAGCGGGGATCGCACAGGTACGCAGTATTTT,CASSLMATSGDRTGTQYF
NA,15,TRBV18,TRBJ1-5,TRBD1,TGTGCCAGCTCGAAGGGACAGAGGGACGATCAGCCCCAGCATTTT,CASSKGQRDDQPQHF
NA,15,TRBV4-1,TRBJ2-5,TRBD1,TGCGCCAGCAGCATTTACCAGGGGGCCGTCTGGGAGCAGTACTTC,CASSIYQGAVWEQYF
few,19,TRBV21-1,TRBJ2-1,NA,TGTGCCAGCAGCAAAGTGCAAGAGGGTCCGGGAGCCCTATACAATGAGCAGTTCTTC,CASSKVQEGPGALYNEQFF
many,17,TRBV15,TRBJ2-7,TRBD2,TGTGCCACCAGCAGAGACCGCTCGGAGCGGGGGGATTACGAGCAGTACTTC,CATSRDRSERGDYEQYF
NA,15,TRBV24-1,TRBJ2-1,TRBD2,TGTGCCACCAGTCCAAGCGGGAGCTCCCACAATGAGCAGTTCTTC,CATSPSGSSHNEQFF
NA,12,TRBV2,TRBJ2-3,NA,TGTGCCAGCAGAGACAACGCAGATACGCAGTATTTT,CASRDNADTQYF
NA,18,TRBV28,TRBJ2-4,NA,TGTGCCAGCAGCGAAGTAGGGGGGCTCGGACTAGCCAAAAACATTCAGTACTTC,CASSEVGGLGLAKNIQYF
many,17,TRBV20-1,TRBJ2-1,TRBD2,TGCAGTGCTAGAGATCCCTCGGCGGGAGACCCCTACAATGAGCAGTTCTTC,CSARDPSAGDPYNEQFF
many,11,TRBV20-1,TRBJ1-2,NA,TGCAGTGCTAGAGGGGGTTCTGGCTACACCTTC,CSARGGSGYTF
NA,14,TRBV20-1,TRBJ2-7,TRBD1,TGCAGTGCTAGAGAGGGGACAGCCTCCTACGAGCAGTACTTC,CSAREGTASYEQYF
NA,14,TRBV7-9,TRBJ2-7,NA,TGTGCCAGCAGCTTAACCACGGGGAAGTACGAGCAGTACTTC,CASSLTTGKYEQYF
NA,18,TRBV12-3/TRBV12-4,TRBJ2-1,TRBD2,TGTGCCAGCAGTTTAGGGACTAGCCCACAAAGCTCCTACAATGAGCAGTTCTTC,CASSLGTSPQSSYNEQFF
many,15,TRBV4-1,TRBJ2-7,NA,TGCGCCAGCAGCCCCTCGTCGGGGGCCTCCTACGAGCAGTACTTC,CASSPSSGASYEQYF
NA,18,TRBV3-1,TRBJ2-7,TRBD1,TGTGCCAGCAGCCCGGTCCCGGGACAGGGTCCGAGCTCCTACGAGCAGTACTTC,CASSPVPGQGPSSYEQYF